A single sample is the source of the 19 T cell receptor beta chains below, sequenced in a study of T cells after posttransplantation cyclophosphamide. TCRdb keeps only in-frame clones here, not all; method: immunoSEQ multiplex PCR. The sample contains approximately 27,000 clones, none occurring once; 1.5% lies in the top ten. Material for sequencing was PBMCs. The source is a man in his fifties or sixties in good health, CMV-negative, and a related stem cell transplant donor.

This clone was seen ten or more times. The CDR3 nucleotides are TGTGCCAGCAGTCCCGAGACATGGGGGGGAAGTGAAAAACTGTTTTTT. It codes for CASSPETWGGSEKLFF. The chain has TRBV2 and TRBJ1-4; a possible D gene is TRBD1 (5 bases). CDR3 size: 16 residues. V shed 5 bases and J shed 7 bases, with 20 bases lying between them. The germline V gene has CDR1 SNHLY and CDR2 FYNNEI.

This clone showed up many times. The rearrangement links TRBV5-1 to TRBJ2-7, with TRBD2 identical over 8 bases. Per germline, CDR1 SGHRS and CDR2 YFSETQ. The ends lost 4 bases at V and 3 bases at J; junction bases unmatched: 9. There are 15 residues in the CDR3. CDR3 bases: TGCGCCAGCAGCATGAAACGGACTAGCAGCTACGAGCAGTACTTC. Its protein is CASSMKRTSSYEQYF.

Ten or more counts support this clone. The chain uses TRBV4-1 and TRBJ1-1, with D unresolved. Looked up from germline, CDR1 is MGHRA and CDR2 is YSYEKL. Trimming removed 0 bases at V and 6 bases at J, with 11 bases between. The CDR3 has 14 residues. This chain's CDR3 is CASSQEFQIPEAFF. Here the CDR3 DNA reads TGCGCCAGCAGCCAAGAATTTCAGATCCCTGAAGCTTTCTTT.

This clone was counted at least ten times. The chain combines TRBV6-1 with TRBJ1-1, with unresolved D. This CDR3 has 12 residues. Germline V gene lookup returns CDR1 MNHNS and CDR2 SASEGT. The CDR3 is CATRVMNTEAFF. As DNA, the CDR3 is TGTGCAACTCGGGTTATGAACACTGAAGCTTTCTTT.

Ten or more counts support this clone. V is TRBV27 and J is TRBJ1-5; 11 bases match TRBD1. In germline, CDR1 is MNHEY, CDR2 SMNVEV (reference sequence). The CDR3 has 16 residues. Trimming at V came to 5 bases and at J to 6 bases, leaving 9 bases not matched to a gene. CDR3 residues: CASSPTDRGPGQPQHF. The CDR3 DNA sequence: TGTGCCAGCAGTCCTACGGACAGGGGGCCCGGTCAGCCCCAGCATTTT.

The sample holds many counts of this clone. V usage is TRBV5-1 and J usage is TRBJ1-2, with 11 positions matching TRBD1. The V gene's germline CDR1 is SGHRS and CDR2 YFSETQ. This CDR3 spans 15 amino acids. V was pared by 3 bases and J by 4 bases, with 5 bases of the junction left unmatched. The CDR3 is CASSSWTGGIYGYTF. CDR3 bases: TGCGCCAGCAGCTCATGGACAGGGGGCATCTATGGCTACACCTTC.

This clone has at least ten counts. The chain has TRBV2 and TRBJ1-3, with D possibly TRBD1 on 5 matching bases. Germline V CDR1 and CDR2: SNHLY, FYNNEI. This CDR3 is built from 15 residues. Trimming took off 3 bases at V and 1 base at J, with 10 bases between the two ends. CDR3 DNA: TGTGCCAGCAGTGATTTCCCAGGGTCTGGAAACACCATATATTTT. As protein: CASSDFPGSGNTIYF.

At least ten counts were recorded for this clone. The chain employs TRBV6-5 and TRBJ2-7; tentatively, D is TRBD1 (5 bases). V lost 2 bases to trimming and J lost 1 base, with 6 bases between them. CDR1 MNHEY and CDR2 SVGAGI come from the germline V gene. The CDR3 is 13 amino acids. This CDR3 is CASSYRQSYEQYF. DNA for the CDR3: TGTGCCAGCAGTTACAGACAGTCCTACGAGCAGTACTTC.

The sample holds many counts of this clone. The chain links TRBV7-2 to TRBJ1-3, with 8 bases identical to TRBD1. CDR1 is SGHTA, CDR2 FQGNSA, per germline. This CDR3 has 17 residues. Germline trimming cut 1 base from V and 4 bases from J; bases unmatched to any gene: 9. The CDR3 DNA follows: TGTGCCAGCAGCTTAGTTGATGCAGGGGGCTCCGGAAACACCATATATTTT. It yields the protein CASSLVDAGGSGNTIYF.

This clone was observed many times. This chain uses TRBV18 with TRBJ2-5; 7 positions match TRBD2. With V trimmed by 0 bases and J by 6 bases, 7 bases remained unmatched. Germline loops: CDR1 KGHSH, CDR2 LQKENI. The CDR3 sequence is 15 residues long. CDR3 sequence (DNA): TGTGCCAGCTCACCACCTACTAGCGCGGTGAAGACCCAGTACTTC. This encodes CASSPPTSAVKTQYF.

Ten or more counts support this clone. This chain uses TRBV9 with TRBJ2-3, with D possibly being TRBD1 (8 bases). CDR3 length: 15 residues. V shed 1 base and J shed 3 bases, with 12 bases lying between them. Looked up from germline, CDR1 is SGDLS and CDR2 is YYNGEE. The CDR3: CASSVLQGGTDTQYF. Written as DNA, the CDR3 is TGTGCCAGCAGCGTATTACAGGGGGGGACAGATACGCAGTATTTT.

This clone was counted many times. The chain joins TRBV6-1 to TRBJ2-5; 8 bases map to TRBD1. With V trimmed by 2 bases and J by 1 base, 0 bases remained unmatched. CDR1 is MNHNS, CDR2 SASEGT, per germline. CDR3 length: 14 amino acids. CDR3 DNA: TGTGCCAGCAGTGAACAGGGGGCCCAAGAGACCCAGTACTTC. Translation gives CASSEQGAQETQYF.

This clone was seen only a few times. The CDR3 does not end in the conserved phenylalanine or tryptophan, so this is likely a read error. The rearrangement links TRBV5-7 to TRBJ2-4, with 10 bases lining up with TRBD2. TRBV5-7 belongs to the ORF category, with a function that is uncertain. The CDR3 contains 18 residues. Trimming cost V 1 base and J 10 bases; bases outside gene matches: 17. The CDR3 bases are TGTGCCAGCAGCTTGTGGGGGGTGAACCTAGCGGGAGAGAGGATTCAGTACCTC. Residues: CASSLWGVNLAGERIQYL.

This clone was recorded at least ten times. The CDR3 DNA is TGTGCCAGCAGCTTAACAGGGGGACAGGGGAGTAATGAGCAGTTCTTC. This codes for CASSLTGGQGSNEQFF. The V gene is TRBV7-3, the J gene TRBJ2-1; 10 bases align to TRBD1. The CDR3 consists of 16 residues. Germline V gene sequence: CDR1 SGHTA, CDR2 FQGTGA. The J segment lost 7 bases and the V segment lost 0 bases, leaving 6 bases of the junction unmatched.

This clone was counted at least ten times. The V and J genes are TRBV5-5 and TRBJ2-7; no clear D gene. The germline CDR1 and CDR2 sequences are SGHKS and YYEKEE (reference sequence). V lost 2 bases, J lost 7 bases, and 7 bases lay in between. The CDR3 contains 11 residues. This chain's CDR3 is CASSFNREQYF. The CDR3 DNA reads as TGTGCCAGCAGCTTTAACCGGGAGCAGTACTTC.

This clone turned up a few times. The chain links TRBV5-1 to TRBJ1-6, with 10 bases fitting TRBD1. V gave up 4 bases and J gave up 14 bases; unmatched junction bases: 9. The germline V gene encodes CDR1 SGHRS and CDR2 YFSETQ. CDR3 length equals 14 residues. As DNA, the CDR3 is TGCGCCAGCAGCATGGACAGGGGGAGAGCAACCCTCCACTTT. Residues: CASSMDRGRATLHF.

At least ten counts were recorded for this clone. CDR3 nucleotide sequence: TGTGCCAGCAGCTTAGAAAGGGAGGGAGGACCAGATACGCAGTATTTT. Its translation: CASSLEREGGPDTQYF. V gene TRBV7-8 combines with J gene TRBJ2-3; 7 positions match TRBD2. Germline CDR1 SGHVS, CDR2 FQNEAQ. This CDR3 contains 16 residues. The J segment lost 4 bases and the V segment lost 1 base, leaving 8 bases of the junction unmatched.

This clone was recorded at least ten times. The chain joins TRBV18 to TRBJ2-2; the match to TRBD2 covers 8 bases. V shed 8 bases, J shed 4 bases, and the junction held 9 bases outside the gene matches. Germline CDR1 is KGHSH and CDR2 is LQKENI. This CDR3 has 15 residues. CDR3 protein: CASPASGSSTGELFF. The CDR3 region has the DNA TGTGCCAGCCCTGCCAGCGGGAGTTCCACCGGGGAGCTGTTTTTT.

The table lists this clone with many counts. The CDR3 sequence: CATTIEGTDTQYF. The DNA of the CDR3 is TGTGCCACAACGATAGAGGGCACAGATACGCAGTATTTT. The chain uses TRBV6-5 and TRBJ2-3; D is undetermined. This CDR3 contains 13 residues. In germline, CDR1 is MNHEY, CDR2 SVGAGI. Between the trimmed V and J ends, which lost 10 bases and 1 base, there was a span of 12 bases.